This T cell receptor beta chain was identified in a study of blood T cell repertoires in COVID-19. Study as a whole: Researchers got acute and convalescent COVID-19 samples from the United States, Italy and Spain. T cells, B-cell-depleted T cells, or PBMCs provided the cDNA or gDNA that served as material.

The V segment lost 4 bases and the J segment 3 bases; nucleotides outside the gene matches: 7. CDR3 size: 15 residues. Germline V gene lookup returns CDR1 SGHAT and CDR2 FQNNGV. Original data processing: Estimated nucleated cell counts came from reference gene primer amplification. TCRdb keeps only in-frame clones here, not all; method: immunoSEQ multiplex PCR. The V and J calls and the clone size are those of that table, but D and trimming were determined from the DNA. The sample consists of around 300,000 clones, around 81% of them appearing once. This receptor was taken from a woman between 50 and 59 years old with active or convalescent COVID-19. The chain couples TRBV11-2 to TRBJ2-7, with TRBD2 matching 9 bases. Sequencing was performed on peripheral blood. As DNA, the CDR3 is TGTGCCAGCAGCTCAAGTGCGGGAGGGAGCTACGAGCAGTACTTC. Translated: CASSSSAGGSYEQYF.